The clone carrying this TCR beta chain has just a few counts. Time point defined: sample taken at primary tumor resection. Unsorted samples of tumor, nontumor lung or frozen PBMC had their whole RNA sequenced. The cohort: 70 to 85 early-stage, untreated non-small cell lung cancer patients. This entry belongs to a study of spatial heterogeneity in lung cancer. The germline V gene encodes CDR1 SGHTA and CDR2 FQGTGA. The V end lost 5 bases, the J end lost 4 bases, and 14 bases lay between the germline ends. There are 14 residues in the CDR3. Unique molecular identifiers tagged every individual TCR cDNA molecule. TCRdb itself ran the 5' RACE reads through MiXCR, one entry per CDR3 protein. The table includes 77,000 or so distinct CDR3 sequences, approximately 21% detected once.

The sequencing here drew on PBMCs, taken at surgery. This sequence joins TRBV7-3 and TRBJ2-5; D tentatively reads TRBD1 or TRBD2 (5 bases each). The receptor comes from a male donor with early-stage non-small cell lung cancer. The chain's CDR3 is CASSPRGGRETQYF. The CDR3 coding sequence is TGTGCCAGCAGCCCCCGTGGGGGACGAGAGACCCAGTACTTC.